The T cell receptor beta chain under discussion was sequenced for a study of blood T cell repertoires in COVID-19. For the study at large: Material from acute and convalescent COVID-19 was sourced from the United States, Italy and Spain. PBMCs, B-cell-depleted T cells, or T cells provided the cDNA or gDNA that made up the material.

V shed 5 bases, J shed 1 base, and the junction held 6 bases outside the gene matches. Germline loops: CDR1 LNHNV, CDR2 YYDKDF (reference sequence). The CDR3 loop spans 15 amino acids. In the authors' methods: Estimates of nucleated cell counts were drawn from the amplification of reference gene primers. Libraries were prepared by immunoSEQ multiplex PCR; TCRdb keeps only in-frame clonotypes and omits some of them. The DNA gave D and trimming, while V, J and clone size come from that table. The data contain approximately 360,000 clones, more than 70% of them seen just once; the ten biggest clones take up 0.95% to 1.5%.

The TCR comes from a man aged 40-49 years with acute or convalescent COVID-19. The sample comprised peripheral blood. The chain joins TRBV15 to TRBJ1-2; TRBD1 matches 8 bases. The CDR3 sequence is CATSGHRGGNYGYTF. In DNA form, the CDR3 reads TGTGCCACCAGCGGCCACAGGGGGGGTAACTATGGCTACACCTTC.